A single sample is the source of the 30 T cell receptor beta chains below, sequenced in a study of molecular identifiers for immune sequencing clone quantification. TCRdb redid the calling of the PCR reads with MiXCR, one entry per CDR3 protein. This sample yields 600,000 to 650,000 distinct CDR3 sequences, of which just under 20% are seen a single time; roughly 0.9% belongs to the top ten. Sequencing was performed on naive CD8+ T cells from blood, with Jurkat cell RNA spiked in. Subset noted: FACS-sorted CD8+CD4-CCR7+CD45RA+ naive T cells. The receptors come from a human donor in good health. Some libraries in this study had Jurkat cell RNA spiked in.

The chain employs TRBV12-3 or TRBV12-4 and TRBJ2-1; D is ambiguous. V was shortened by 4 bases and J by 10 bases, with 14 bases between the two germline ends. This CDR3 has 13 amino acids. CDR3 nucleotides: TGTGCCAGCAGTTCCGGAGTCGGCAGGGAGCAGTTCTTC. Translated: CASSSGVGREQFF.

This clonotype was detected many times. The CDR3 DNA is TGTGCCAGCAGCCCGGGTGTACCCTATAATTCACCCCTCCACTTT. Its translation: CASSPGVPYNSPLHF. This chain links TRBV13 with TRBJ1-6; D is undetermined. Germline lookup yields CDR1 PRHDT and CDR2 FYEKMQ (reference sequence). This CDR3 has 15 amino acids. V lost 5 bases and J 2 bases, leaving 10 bases between the germline ends.

This clonotype was counted many times. The chain links TRBV10-1 to TRBJ2-1; no clear D gene. Trimming took 0 bases from V and 6 from J, leaving 12 bases between them. CDR1 WNHNN and CDR2 SYGVQD come from the germline V gene (reference sequence). The CDR3 runs to 15 residues. For the CDR3, the DNA is TGCGCCAGCAGTGAGTCGTTAAGGCCCACCAATGAGCAGTTCTTC. Its translation is CASSESLRPTNEQFF.

With regard to this clonotype: A read error is possible here, since a much larger clone lies one base away. The gene calls are TRBV6-5 and TRBJ1-5, with TRBD1 as a possible D gene (6 bases). CDR3 length equals 18 residues. From germline, CDR1 is MNHEY and CDR2 SVGAGI. Trimming took off 4 bases at V and 2 bases at J, with 21 bases between the two ends. The CDR3 is CASSSVPGQLGGNQPQHF. The CDR3 bases are TGTGCCAGCAGTTCCGTCCCGGGACAATTGGGTGGCAATCAGCCCCAGCATTTT.

To note about this clonotype: An end of the junction differs from the germline gene, which may be a read error. This chain connects TRBV7-9 to TRBJ2-5; 7 positions agree with TRBD2. Germline assignment: CDR1 SEHNR and CDR2 FQNEAQ (reference sequence). CDR3 length: 13 residues. Here the CDR3 reads CASGLGLGETQYF. The CDR3 DNA is TGTGCCAGCGGCTTAGGACTAGGAGAGACCCAGTACTTC.

As to this clonotype: A read error may be the cause here, since a much bigger clone is one base away. The chain employs TRBV7-9 and TRBJ2-7; either TRBD1 or TRBD2 may fit D (5 bases each). The CDR3 totals 16 residues. CDR1 and CDR2 (germline): SEHNR, FQNEAQ (reference sequence). CDR3 in amino acids: CASSSVGDRGSYEQHF. Here the CDR3 DNA reads TGTGCCAGCAGCAGCGTCGGGGACCGAGGGTCCTACGAGCAGCACTTC.

Regarding this clonotype: Possible read error: a much larger clone is one base away. The genes are TRBV4-3 and TRBJ2-7, with 11 positions matching TRBD1. The germline V gene has CDR1 LGHNA and CDR2 YSLEER. The CDR3 runs 15 residues. The CDR3 protein is CASSQDRTGGYGQYF. CDR3 nucleotides: TGCGCCAGCAGCCAAGACCGGACAGGGGGCTACGGGCAGTACTTC.

The table lists this clonotype with many counts. The gene calls are TRBV12-3 or TRBV12-4 and TRBJ1-5, with D perhaps TRBD1 (5 bases). This CDR3 region has 17 residues. The germline V and J ends were trimmed by 5 bases and 5 bases, with 22 bases remaining between them. CDR3 sequence (DNA): TGTGCCAGCAGTCCCCTTCTAGCTACGACAGCAGATCAGCCCCAGCATTTT. Protein sequence: CASSPLLATTADQPQHF.

This clonotype was observed at least ten times. The V and J genes are TRBV27 and TRBJ1-5, with 7 bases that match TRBD1. J lost 7 bases, V lost 2 bases, and 14 bases had no gene match. The CDR3 totals 17 residues. CDR1 is MNHEY and CDR2 is SMNVEV in the germline V gene (reference sequence). CDR3 amino acids: CASSLLTQTGPRQPQHF. Written as DNA, the CDR3 is TGTGCCAGCAGTTTACTCACACAGACAGGGCCAAGGCAGCCCCAGCATTTT.

Details on this clonotype: A read error may be the cause here, since a much bigger clone is one base away. V gene TRBV27 combines with J gene TRBJ2-3; D gene uncertain. CDR1 is MNHEY, CDR2 SMNVEV, per germline (reference sequence). This CDR3 spans 15 amino acids. CDR3 loop: CASSLSPVGTDAQYF. The CDR3 coding sequence is TGTGCCAGCAGTTTAAGTCCAGTCGGCACAGATGCGCAGTATTTT.

This clonotype was detected a few times. The chain employs TRBV29-1 and TRBJ2-3; weak D call: TRBD2 (6 bases). Germline CDR1 and CDR2: SQVTM and ANQGSEA. Trimming removed 3 bases at V and 5 bases at J, with 18 bases between. The CDR3 length is 15 residues. For the CDR3, the DNA is TGCAGCGTTGAGCTGCGGGACCTTGGGGAAGATACGCAGTATTTT. This codes for CSVELRDLGEDTQYF.

This clonotype was recorded many times. CDR3 amino acids: CASSSPSGQGWYEQYF. The DNA of the CDR3 is TGTGCCAGCAGCTCGCCCTCGGGACAGGGTTGGTACGAGCAGTACTTC. The J gene is TRBJ2-7, the V gene TRBV7-9, with 9 bases that match TRBD1. In germline, CDR1 is SEHNR, CDR2 FQNEAQ (reference sequence). Trimming cost V 4 bases and J 4 bases; bases outside gene matches: 11. The CDR3 consists of 16 residues.

This clonotype was seen a handful of times. This chain joins TRBV5-4 and TRBJ1-1; 8 positions agree with TRBD1. Germline CDR1 SGHNT, CDR2 YYREEE (reference sequence). The CDR3 sequence is 15 residues long. The junction had 13 bases not matched to a gene; V was cut back by 4 bases and J by 8 bases. The CDR3 DNA follows: TGTGCCAGCAGCCCCCCCCGACAGGGGCCACAGGAAGCTTTCTTT. This sequence encodes CASSPPRQGPQEAFF.

This clonotype was counted ten times or more. The chain is built from TRBV19 and TRBJ2-3, with 7 bases that match TRBD1. Trimming removed 5 bases from V and 6 bases from J; junction bases left unmatched: 8. The CDR3 runs to 14 residues. CDR1 LNHDA and CDR2 SQIVND come from the germline V gene (reference sequence). The CDR3 protein is CASSQQDRADTQYF. The DNA of the CDR3 is TGTGCCAGTAGTCAACAAGACAGGGCGGATACGCAGTATTTT.

This chain links TRBV2 with TRBJ1-1; maybe TRBD1 (5 bases). This CDR3 region has 11 residues. V lost 11 bases to trimming and J lost 8 bases, with 15 bases between them. Germline V CDR1 and CDR2: SNHLY, FYNNEI. CDR3 in DNA: TGTGCCGGCACTGACAGACCAGAAGCTTTCTTT. Residues: CAGTDRPEAFF.

This clonotype has only a few counts. The chain links TRBV14 to TRBJ1-1; tentatively, D is TRBD1 (6 bases). This CDR3 region has 15 residues. Germline V gene sequence: CDR1 SGHDN, CDR2 FVKESK. V was pared by 3 bases and J by 0 bases, with 11 bases between. This CDR3 is CASSHLRGMNTEAFF. The DNA for the CDR3 is TGTGCCAGCAGCCACCTCAGGGGTATGAACACTGAAGCTTTCTTT.

This clonotype appeared many times. J is TRBJ2-7 and V is TRBV5-6; 7 bases line up with TRBD2. J lost 5 bases, V lost 2 bases, and 4 bases had no gene match. This CDR3 spans 13 amino acids. Looked up from germline, CDR1 is SGHDT and CDR2 is YYEEEE. CDR3 sequence (DNA): TGTGCCAGCAGCTTCTGGGGGGGGAACGAGCAGTACTTC. Translating gives CASSFWGGNEQYF.

The sample holds a few counts of this clonotype. This may be a read error, as it is one base from a much larger clone. The chain has TRBV7-9 and TRBJ1-4, with 7 bases aligning to TRBD1. Per the germline V gene, CDR1 is SEHNR and CDR2 is FQNEAQ (reference sequence). The length of the CDR3 is 15 residues. V was clipped by 6 bases and J by 4 bases; unmatched bases: 8. CDR3 loop: CASSSADRVNEKLFF. CDR3 coding DNA: TGTGCCAGCAGTTCCGCAGACAGGGTTAATGAAAAACTGTTTTTT.

Points on this clonotype: This may be a read error: a much more frequent sequence differs by one nucleotide. The chain joins TRBV10-1 to TRBJ2-3; possible D gene TRBD1, 5 bases. This CDR3 comprises 14 residues. Germline values: CDR1 WNHNN, CDR2 SYGVQD (reference sequence). The CDR3 nucleotides read TGCGCCAGCAGTGACAGGGCGTACACAGATGCGCAGTATTTT. Protein: CASSDRAYTDAQYF.

Many counts were recorded for this clonotype. The chain employs TRBV6-2 or TRBV6-3 and TRBJ2-7; D gene ambiguous. The CDR3 spans 12 residues. Trimming shortened V by 0 bases and J by 6 bases, and 6 bases separated the two germline ends. Germline-derived CDR1 and CDR2 are MNHEY and SVGEGT. CDR3 region: CASSYSAGEQYF. CDR3 DNA: TGTGCCAGCAGTTACTCGGCAGGCGAGCAGTACTTC.

About this clonotype itself: Its ends do not fully match the called genes, so a read error is possible. This chain joins TRBV7-6 and TRBJ2-5; no firm D call. This CDR3 region has 15 residues. Germline assignment: CDR1 SGHVS and CDR2 FNYEAQ. DNA for the CDR3: TGTGCCAGCAGCTTAGATGGTAGGATTCAAGAGACCCAGTGCTTC. It yields the protein CASSLDGRIQETQCF.

This clonotype was detected ten times or more. The J gene is TRBJ2-3, the V gene TRBV29-1, with 13 bases fitting TRBD2. J gave up 6 bases and V 7 bases, and 10 bases lay outside the gene matches. Germline V CDR1 and CDR2: SQVTM, ANQGSEA. The CDR3 has 15 residues. The CDR3 spells CSARLAGGLSDTQYF. For the CDR3, the DNA is TGCAGCGCCCGACTAGCGGGAGGCTTGTCGGATACGCAGTATTTT.

The genes are TRBV30 and TRBJ2-3; 9 bases fit TRBD1. Germline CDR1 is GTSNPN and CDR2 is SVGIG (reference sequence). This CDR3 contains 15 residues. Trimming cost V 2 bases and J 3 bases; bases outside gene matches: 6. DNA for the CDR3: TGTGCCTGGAGTCCCCGGGACAGGGTTACAGATACGCAGTATTTT. Protein product: CAWSPRDRVTDTQYF.

This clonotype has a handful of counts. This rearrangement joins TRBV9 to TRBJ2-1; perhaps D is TRBD1 or TRBD2 (5 bases each). Trimming removed 0 bases at V and 8 bases at J, with 12 bases between. CDR1 is SGDLS, CDR2 YYNGEE, per germline. This CDR3 is 14 amino acids long. The CDR3: CASSVDSRGHEQFF. Here the CDR3 DNA reads TGTGCCAGCAGCGTAGATTCCCGGGGACATGAGCAGTTCTTC.

This clonotype was found many times. The V call is TRBV20-1, the J call TRBJ1-1; D call uncertain. Germline V gene lookup returns CDR1 DFQATT and CDR2 SNEGSKA (reference sequence). This CDR3 is 12 amino acids long. Between the trimmed V and J ends, which lost 2 bases and 1 base, there was a span of 5 bases. CDR3 amino acids: CSARRSNTEAFF. As DNA, the CDR3 is TGCAGTGCTAGAAGGTCGAACACTGAAGCTTTCTTT.

Notes on this clonotype: This may stem from a read error, because a much larger clone lies one nucleotide away. The gene calls are TRBV28 and TRBJ2-1; the match to TRBD1 covers 7 bases. With 7 bases clipped from V and 2 bases from J, the junction kept 11 bases outside the gene matches. Germline CDR1 is MDHEN and CDR2 is SYDVKM. CDR3 length: 16 residues. The DNA of the CDR3 is TGTGCCAGCAATTCCCGGGACAGCTCTACCTACAATGAGCAGTTCTTC. Translation gives CASNSRDSSTYNEQFF.

The chain joins TRBV15 to TRBJ1-1, with D possibly matching TRBD1 (5 bases). The length of the CDR3 is 14 residues. CDR1 and CDR2 from the germline V gene are LNHNV and YYDKDF (reference sequence). Trimming stripped 0 bases from V and 6 bases from J, with 11 bases between. For the CDR3, the DNA is TGTGCCACCAGCAGAGAGCGGTTGGGGGCTGAAGCTTTCTTT. Its translation: CATSRERLGAEAFF.

Regarding this clonotype: Just one base apart from a much larger clone, this may be a read error. The chain links TRBV27 to TRBJ2-7, with 9 bases identical to TRBD2. Germline CDR1 and CDR2: MNHEY and SMNVEV (reference sequence). The CDR3 sequence is 13 residues long. In nucleotides, the CDR3 is TGTGCCAGCAGGCCAGGGACTAGCTACGAGCAGCACTTC. Protein sequence: CASRPGTSYEQHF.

The sample holds a few counts of this clonotype. V and J are TRBV12-3 or TRBV12-4 and TRBJ2-1, with 7 bases aligning to TRBD2. There are 15 residues in the CDR3. V lost 2 bases to trimming and J lost 4 bases; unmatched junction nucleotides: 5. The CDR3 nucleotides read TGTGCCAGCAGTTTATCGGCTAGCGGATACAATGAGCAGTTCTTC. This codes for CASSLSASGYNEQFF.

The CDR3 nucleotides read TGTGCCAGCAGTTACCCTGACGTGATAGCCAAAAACATTCAGTACTTC. Amino acid sequence: CASSYPDVIAKNIQYF. The V and J genes are TRBV6-2 or TRBV6-3 and TRBJ2-4, with D hard to call. The CDR3 spans 16 residues. CDR1 is MNHEY, CDR2 SVGEGT, per germline. Trimming took off 2 bases at V and 0 bases at J, with 11 bases between the two ends.